A single sample is the source of the 27 T cell receptor beta chains below, sequenced in a study of patients and donors after allogeneic stem cell transplantation. TCRdb reprocessed the RT-PCR reads via MiXCR and lists one record per CDR3 protein. The profile shows some 960,000 distinct CDR3 sequences, 18% of them singletons. The sample taken for sequencing was blood, either unsorted or a sorted T cell fraction (not recorded which). The receptors stem from a human donor who was either an allogeneic HSCT recipient or a stem cell or donor lymphocyte infusion donor (not recorded which). It is not recorded whose cells these are; they may come from a transplant donor.

This chain links TRBV9 with TRBJ1-3; weak D call: TRBD1 (6 bases). Germline-derived CDR1 and CDR2 are SGDLS and YYNGEE. There are 16 residues in the CDR3. V was pared by 0 bases and J by 3 bases, with 13 bases between. In DNA form, the CDR3 reads TGTGCCAGCAGCGTAGGGGGGACAATCCGTGGAAACACCATATATTTT. Protein sequence: CASSVGGTIRGNTIYF. Looking up the rest from reference TRBV9 and TRBJ1-3 gives the full variable domain: DSGVTQTPKHLITATGQRVTLRCSPRSGDLSVYWYQQSLDQGLQFLIQYYNGEERAKGNILERFSAQQFPDLHSELNLSSLELGDSALYFCASSVGGTIRGNTIYFGEGSWLTVV.

This clonotype was seen only a few times. The genes are TRBV5-1 and TRBJ2-3; 10 bases line up with TRBD2. This CDR3 contains 14 residues. J gave up 5 bases and V 1 base, and 1 base lay outside the gene matches. CDR1 and CDR2 from the germline V gene are SGHRS and YFSETQ. The CDR3 DNA sequence: TGCGCCAGCAGCTTGTCTAGCGGGGGAGATACGCAGTATTTT. Residues: CASSLSSGGDTQYF.

The V call is TRBV7-2, the J call TRBJ1-1, with D possibly matching TRBD1 (6 bases). This CDR3 has 13 amino acids. The germline V and J ends were trimmed by 6 bases and 4 bases, with 12 bases remaining between them. Germline loops: CDR1 SGHTA, CDR2 FQGNSA. The CDR3 spells CASRKGGSTEAFF. CDR3 bases: TGTGCCAGCAGGAAGGGGGGGAGCACTGAAGCTTTCTTT.

The chain couples TRBV7-8 to TRBJ2-2; 8 bases line up with TRBD2. The germline CDR1 and CDR2 sequences are SGHVS and FQNEAQ. The CDR3 sequence is 17 residues long. V dropped 1 base and J dropped 6; count of bases not matched to a gene: 10. CDR3 amino acids: CASSLELRTSSAGELFF. The CDR3 coding sequence is TGTGCCAGCAGCTTAGAACTGAGGACTAGCTCCGCCGGGGAGCTGTTTTTT.

V is TRBV19 and J is TRBJ2-5; either TRBD1 or TRBD2 may fit D (5 bases each). Trimming cost V 3 bases and J 5 bases, with 13 bases left between them. The CDR3 loop spans 14 amino acids. Germline-derived CDR1 and CDR2 are LNHDA and SQIVND (reference sequence). The CDR3 nucleotides are TGTGCCAGTAGTATTGGGACCGCGAAGGAGACCCAGTACTTC. It yields the protein CASSIGTAKETQYF. Filled out from reference TRBV19 and TRBJ2-5, the complete variable domain reads DGGITQSPKYLFRKEGQNVTLSCEQNLNHDAMYWYRQDPGQGLRLIYYSQIVNDFQKGDIAEGYSVSREKKESFPLTVTSAQKNPTAFYLCASSIGTAKETQYFGPGTRLLVL.

The chain's CDR3 is CASSSKGGYGYTF. Written as DNA, the CDR3 is TGTGCCAGCAGCTCCAAAGGCGGCTATGGCTACACCTTC. V gene TRBV7-8 combines with J gene TRBJ1-2, with D uncertain. Germline loops: CDR1 SGHVS, CDR2 FQNEAQ. V was cut by 4 bases and J by 4 bases, with 10 bases left in between. The CDR3 length is 13 residues.

This chain links TRBV19 with TRBJ2-5; no firm D call. Trimming took off 4 bases at V and 2 bases at J, with 14 bases between the two ends. Germline V gene data show CDR1 as LNHDA and CDR2 as SQIVND (reference sequence). CDR3 size: 15 residues. CDR3 sequence reads: CASSRPSSDQETQYF. The CDR3 DNA sequence: TGTGCCAGTAGTAGGCCTTCTTCGGATCAAGAGACCCAGTACTTC.

The V call is TRBV6-1, the J call TRBJ2-1; 10 bases match TRBD2. The germline V gene encodes CDR1 MNHNS and CDR2 SASEGT. The length of the CDR3 is 15 residues. J gave up 5 bases and V 6 bases, and 7 bases lay outside the gene matches. CDR3 coding DNA: TGTGCCAGCAGAACCGGGACTAGCGCCCACAATGAGCAGTTCTTC. It translates to CASRTGTSAHNEQFF.

This clonotype showed up just a few times. The gene calls are TRBV12-3 or TRBV12-4 and TRBJ2-5; no clear D. The CDR3 totals 13 residues. V dropped 10 bases and J dropped 0 bases, with 12 bases sitting between them. The CDR3 sequence is CAITRPYQETQYF. CDR3 coding DNA: TGTGCCATCACCCGGCCGTACCAAGAGACCCAGTACTTC.

The chain carries TRBV3-1 and TRBJ2-5; 7 bases match TRBD2. Trimming at V came to 4 bases and at J to 5 bases, leaving 4 bases not matched to a gene. This CDR3 is built from 13 residues. Germline assignment: CDR1 LGHDT and CDR2 YNNKEL (reference sequence). The CDR3 DNA reads TGTGCCAGCAGCCGGATTAGCGGGGAGACCCAGTACTTC. It codes for CASSRISGETQYF.

The sample holds a few counts of this clonotype. V usage is TRBV27 and J usage is TRBJ2-7; D is tentatively TRBD1 or TRBD2 (6 bases each). CDR3 size: 13 residues. The V gene's germline CDR1 is MNHEY and CDR2 SMNVEV (reference sequence). Trimming took off 2 bases at V and 5 bases at J, with 10 bases between the two ends. In nucleotides, the CDR3 is TGTGCCAGCAGTTTAAGGGGGGCCCACGAGCAGTACTTC. As protein: CASSLRGAHEQYF.

The chain combines TRBV5-1 with TRBJ2-1, with 7 positions matching TRBD2. Germline V CDR1 and CDR2: SGHRS, YFSETQ. V gave up 4 bases and J gave up 1 base; unmatched junction bases: 5. CDR3 size: 15 residues. The CDR3 loop reads CASSPRDYSYNEQFF. The CDR3 DNA reads TGCGCCAGCAGCCCCCGGGACTATTCCTACAATGAGCAGTTCTTC. Based on the CDR3 plus reference TRBV5-1 and TRBJ2-1, the full variable domain is KAGVTQTPRYLIKTRGQQVTLSCSPISGHRSVSWYQQTPGQGLQFLFEYFSETQRNKGNFPGRFSGRQFSNSRSEMNVSTLELGDSALYLCASSPRDYSYNEQFFGPGTRLTVL.

This clonotype was found a few times. The germline gene is not matched at one end of the junction; a read error may be the cause. V is TRBV7-6 and J is TRBJ1-6; 7 bases line up with TRBD1. The CDR3 consists of 15 residues. Germline CDR1 reads SGHVS; CDR2 reads FNYEAQ. The CDR3 sequence is CASSLMGQYISPLHF. For the CDR3, the DNA is TGTGCCAGCAGCTTAATGGGACAGTATATTTCACCCCTCCACTTT.

There are a few counts of this clonotype. The chain joins TRBV28 to TRBJ2-3; TRBD2 might be the D (6 bases). CDR1 and CDR2 from the germline V gene are MDHEN and SYDVKM. V was shortened by 10 bases and J by 2 bases, with 19 bases between the two germline ends. This CDR3 spans 15 amino acids. CDR3 protein: CATSDAWRDTDTQYF. The CDR3 DNA reads TGTGCCACTTCCGACGCTTGGAGGGACACAGATACGCAGTATTTT. Filled out from reference TRBV28 and TRBJ2-3, the complete variable domain reads DVKVTQSSRYLVKRTGEKVFLECVQDMDHENMFWYRQDPGLGLRLIYFSYDVKMKEKGDIPEGYSVSREKKERFSLILESASTNQTSMYLCATSDAWRDTDTQYFGPGTRLTVL.

V and J are TRBV20-1 and TRBJ1-5; possible D gene TRBD1, 5 bases. CDR1 and CDR2 (germline): DFQATT, SNEGSKA (reference sequence). The CDR3 is 15 residues long. The V end lost 6 bases, the J end lost 6 bases, and 21 bases lay between the germline ends. The CDR3 DNA reads TGCAGTGCCCCAAACGCCGGGACGGGGGTTCAGCCCCAGCATTTT. Translating gives CSAPNAGTGVQPQHF.

This clonotype was seen a handful of times. The chain links TRBV10-3 to TRBJ2-3; D gene unclear. The CDR3 is made up of 15 amino acids. Looked up from germline, CDR1 is ENHRY and CDR2 is SYGVKD. V lost 0 bases to trimming and J lost 2 bases, with 9 bases between them. The CDR3 region has the DNA TGTGCCATCAGTGAGTCTGTCGGATACACAGATACGCAGTATTTT. Translated, it gives CAISESVGYTDTQYF.

The chain joins TRBV5-5 to TRBJ2-2, with D hard to call. The CDR3 has 14 residues. Germline V gene data show CDR1 as SGHKS and CDR2 as YYEKEE (reference sequence). The ends were cut back, 2 bases at V and 1 base at J, with 6 bases in the middle. The CDR3 DNA follows: TGTGCCAGCAGCTTCAGCCAGAACACCGGGGAGCTGTTTTTT. This encodes CASSFSQNTGELFF.

V gene TRBV6-2 or TRBV6-3 combines with J gene TRBJ2-7; no firm D call. The germline CDR1 and CDR2 sequences are MNHEY and SVGEGT. CDR3 length equals 15 residues. Trimming stripped 0 bases from V and 3 bases from J, with 12 bases between. The CDR3 nucleotides are TGTGCCAGCAGTTACTCCCTGGACGGTGACTACGAGCAGTACTTC. Encoded protein: CASSYSLDGDYEQYF.

The chain links TRBV5-5 to TRBJ2-7; 9 positions agree with TRBD1. Trimming took 3 bases from V and 4 from J; bases not matched to a gene: 11. Germline V CDR1 and CDR2: SGHKS, YYEKEE (reference sequence). There are 16 residues in the CDR3. CDR3 amino acids: CASSSTGTGRNYEQYF. The CDR3 DNA is TGTGCCAGCAGCTCAACCGGGACAGGGAGAAATTACGAGCAGTACTTC.

This chain connects TRBV20-1 to TRBJ2-2; D is undetermined. Germline V lookup: CDR1 DFQATT, CDR2 SNEGSKA (reference sequence). Trimming took 0 bases from V and 8 from J, leaving 7 bases between them. The CDR3 covers 12 residues. The CDR3 reads CSARDWVGELFF. Written as DNA, the CDR3 is TGCAGTGCTAGAGATTGGGTGGGGGAGCTGTTTTTT.

V usage is TRBV27 and J usage is TRBJ2-7; no reliable D call. The CDR3 spans 15 residues. V lost 4 bases to trimming and J lost 2 bases, with 15 bases between them. CDR1 and CDR2 (germline): MNHEY, SMNVEV (reference sequence). CDR3: CASSSVPGQPYEQYF. The CDR3 bases are TGTGCCAGCAGTTCCGTACCGGGCCAGCCCTACGAGCAGTACTTC.

The chain links TRBV10-3 to TRBJ2-5, with D perhaps being TRBD1 or TRBD2 (6 bases each). The CDR3 contains 13 residues. Trimming took off 8 bases at V and 4 bases at J, with 14 bases between the two ends. Germline lookup yields CDR1 ENHRY and CDR2 SYGVKD. As DNA, the CDR3 is TGTGCCATCGGAGGGGAAGGGGGAGAGACCCAGTACTTC. This sequence encodes CAIGGEGGETQYF.

The sample holds a few counts of this clonotype. The chain links TRBV20-1 to TRBJ2-7; 9 bases are a match to TRBD2. The V and J ends lost 7 bases and 0 bases, in that order; junction bases with no gene match: 4. The germline gives CDR1 DFQATT, CDR2 SNEGSKA (reference sequence). The CDR3 is 13 residues long. DNA for the CDR3: TGCAGTGTGCGGACTAGCGACTCCTACGAGCAGTACTTC. Its translation is CSVRTSDSYEQYF.

The chain has TRBV12-3 or TRBV12-4 and TRBJ2-3; either TRBD1 or TRBD2 may fit D (6 bases each). This CDR3 has 17 residues. V lost 5 bases and J 2 bases, leaving 20 bases between the germline ends. CDR3 residues: CASSPLRGGRSTDTQYF. CDR3 coding DNA: TGTGCCAGCAGTCCGCTCAGAGGGGGGAGGTCCACAGATACGCAGTATTTT.

This clonotype appeared a few times. V is TRBV12-3 or TRBV12-4 and J is TRBJ1-2, with 9 nucleotides matching TRBD1. After removal of 3 bases from V and 7 bases from J, the junction contained 9 bases not matched to a gene. The CDR3 has 15 residues. CDR3 sequence: CASSFGVNRGLGYTF. DNA for the CDR3: TGTGCCAGCAGTTTTGGAGTAAACAGGGGGCTTGGCTACACCTTC.

This clonotype showed up just a few times. The V gene is TRBV10-3, the J gene TRBJ1-5; 12 bases are shared with TRBD1. The trim removed 10 bases at V and 3 bases at J, leaving 4 bases unmatched. Germline-derived CDR1 and CDR2 are ENHRY and SYGVKD. The CDR3 is 14 amino acids. CDR3: CATRDRGPNQPQHF. The CDR3 DNA reads as TGTGCCACCAGGGACAGGGGGCCCAATCAGCCCCAGCATTTT.

CDR3 in DNA: TGTGCCAGTAGCCCGGGCAGGGGGCGCGGAAACACCATATATTTT. This translates into CASSPGRGRGNTIYF. The chain combines TRBV19 with TRBJ1-3; 8 bases agree with TRBD1. Germline assignment: CDR1 LNHDA and CDR2 SQIVND (reference sequence). V was pared by 6 bases and J by 4 bases, with 8 bases of the junction left unmatched. CDR3 length: 15 residues.